This TCR beta chain is from a study of cytomegalovirus exposure and HLA in healthy donors. Both 60 Vbeta primers and 13 Jbeta primers went into the PCR. This table comes from immunoSEQ multiplex PCR, and its TCRdb copy is limited to in-frame clones, with some not included. The sample has over 35,000 clones, about 80% seen once; the top ten hold about 1.5%. Study-level points and caveats: Fewer than 20,000 TCR beta sequences were associated with HLA alleles at 0.05 false discovery rate in a later analysis.

V was cut by 7 bases and J by 5 bases, with 15 bases left in between. Looked up from germline, CDR1 is SGHVS and CDR2 is FQNEAQ. This CDR3 is built from 13 residues. A remark on this clone: What it recognizes is unknown.

The J gene is TRBJ2-7, the V gene TRBV7-8; D is possibly TRBD2 (6 bases). The clonotype comes from a young man in good health and CMV-seronegative. The sample was PBMCs. CDR3 protein: CASNPQGGNEQYF. The CDR3 DNA reads TGTGCCAGCAATCCGCAGGGAGGCAACGAGCAGTACTTC.